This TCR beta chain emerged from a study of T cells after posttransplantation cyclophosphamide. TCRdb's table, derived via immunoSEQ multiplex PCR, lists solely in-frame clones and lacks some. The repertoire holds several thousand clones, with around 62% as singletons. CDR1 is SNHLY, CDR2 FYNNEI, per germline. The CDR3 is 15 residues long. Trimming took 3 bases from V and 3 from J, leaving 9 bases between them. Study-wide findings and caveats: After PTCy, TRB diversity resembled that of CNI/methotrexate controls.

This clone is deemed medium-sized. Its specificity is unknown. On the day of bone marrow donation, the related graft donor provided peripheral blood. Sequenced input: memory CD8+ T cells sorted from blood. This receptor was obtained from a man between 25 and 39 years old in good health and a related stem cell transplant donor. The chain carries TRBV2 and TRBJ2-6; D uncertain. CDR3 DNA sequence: TGTGCCAGCAGTGATTCCCAGGATGGGGCCAACGTCCTGACTTTC. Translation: CASSDSQDGANVLTF.